These 12 T cell receptor beta chains were all obtained from the same sample, sequenced in a study of cytomegalovirus exposure and HLA in healthy donors. PCR amplification relied on 60 Vbeta primers (plus 13 Jbeta primers). Some clones are missing from TCRdb's copy, which holds only in-frame ones; the method was immunoSEQ multiplex PCR. The sample includes over 50,000 clones, 55% to 75% of them seen just once. The sample comprised PBMCs. The receptor source for this set is a man in his forties in good health and CMV-seropositive.

This chain links TRBV5-1 with TRBJ2-5; 11 positions agree with TRBD2. CDR3 length: 14 residues. V shed 2 bases and J 7 bases; nucleotides not matched to a gene: 4. Germline V gene sequence: CDR1 SGHRS, CDR2 YFSETQ. CDR3 loop: CASSFSGGAPTQYF. The CDR3 nucleotides read TGCGCCAGCAGCTTTAGCGGGGGGGCCCCGACCCAGTACTTC.

V is TRBV30 and J is TRBJ1-6; D unclear. Trimming took 0 bases from V and 7 from J, leaving 13 bases between them. CDR3 length: 15 amino acids. The V gene's germline CDR1 is GTSNPN and CDR2 SVGIG (reference sequence). The DNA of the CDR3 is TGTGCCTGGAGTGTGACACGGATGGCAAATTCACCCCTCCACTTT. As protein: CAWSVTRMANSPLHF.

The CDR3 spells CASHRIGGIGTEAFF. The CDR3 DNA reads as TGTGCCAGCCATAGAATAGGGGGTATAGGCACTGAAGCTTTCTTT. This rearrangement joins TRBV7-9 to TRBJ1-1, with D perhaps matching TRBD1 (6 bases). Germline CDR1 reads SEHNR; CDR2 reads FQNEAQ (reference sequence). This CDR3 region has 15 residues. With 8 bases removed from V and 4 bases from J, the gap between germline ends came to 20 bases.

The rearrangement joins TRBV4-2 to TRBJ2-7; weak D call: TRBD2 (5 bases). Germline CDR1 is LGHNA and CDR2 is YNFKEQ. Between the trimmed V and J ends, which lost 3 bases and 0 bases, there was a span of 6 bases. The CDR3 contains 13 residues. The CDR3 DNA reads as TGTGCCAGCAGCCACAGCGGCTCCTACGAGCAGTACTTC. This translates into CASSHSGSYEQYF.

This chain connects TRBV29-1 to TRBJ2-1; perhaps TRBD1 as D (5 bases). CDR3 length: 14 residues. CDR1 is SQVTM, CDR2 ANQGSEA, per germline. Trimming took off 6 bases at V and 4 bases at J, with 16 bases between the two ends. The CDR3 nucleotides read TGCAGCGTCCTGGGGCAATCACAGTACAATGAGCAGTTCTTC. This sequence encodes CSVLGQSQYNEQFF.

The chain uses TRBV29-1 and TRBJ1-1; 7 nucleotides agree with TRBD1. CDR1 and CDR2 (germline): SQVTM, ANQGSEA. This CDR3 contains 14 residues. After removal of 4 bases from V and 7 bases from J, the junction contained 12 bases not matched to a gene. CDR3 sequence: CSVAPSYRDSEAFF. CDR3 sequence (DNA): TGCAGCGTTGCCCCCTCCTACAGGGACAGTGAAGCTTTCTTT.

This chain joins TRBV11-2 and TRBJ1-1; D call uncertain. V lost 6 bases, J lost 0 bases, and 2 bases lay in between. CDR1 is SGHAT and CDR2 is FQNNGV in the germline V gene. The CDR3 extends over 11 amino acids. CDR3 in DNA: TGTGCCAGCAGTATGAACACTGAAGCTTTCTTT. Residues: CASSMNTEAFF.

The DNA for the CDR3 is TGTGCCTGGACAGCCTTCGCAGGTGGAAAACTGTTTTTT. It translates to CAWTAFAGGKLFF. The chain employs TRBV30 and TRBJ1-4; D is undetermined. The V and J ends lost 4 bases and 10 bases respectively, with 16 bases between them. The CDR3 consists of 13 residues. Germline V gene sequence: CDR1 GTSNPN, CDR2 SVGIG (reference sequence).

The chain carries TRBV4-1 and TRBJ2-5; 15 bases agree with TRBD2. V gave up 4 bases and J gave up 2 bases; unmatched junction bases: 2. Germline loops: CDR1 MGHRA, CDR2 YSYEKL. There are 16 residues in the CDR3. Here the CDR3 DNA reads TGCGCCAGCAGCCTCGGACTAGCGGGGGGGCAAGAGACCCAGTACTTC. Protein product: CASSLGLAGGQETQYF.

This chain joins TRBV2 and TRBJ1-5; D might be TRBD1 (5 bases). Germline values: CDR1 SNHLY, CDR2 FYNNEI. This CDR3 has 15 residues. The germline V and J ends were trimmed by 4 bases and 5 bases, with 15 bases remaining between them. CDR3 sequence: CASSGVRGFDQPQHF. CDR3 sequence (DNA): TGTGCCAGCAGTGGAGTTAGGGGATTTGATCAGCCCCAGCATTTT.

The chain uses TRBV5-1 and TRBJ2-2; D unresolved. Germline CDR1 is SGHRS and CDR2 is YFSETQ. The V gene lost 1 base and the J gene lost 1 base, with 2 bases spanning the gap. The CDR3 consists of 13 residues. The CDR3 protein is CASSLQNTGELFF. CDR3 nucleotides: TGCGCCAGCAGCTTGCAGAACACCGGGGAGCTGTTTTTT.

This chain uses TRBV7-9 with TRBJ2-3; TRBD2 matches 8 bases. From germline, CDR1 is SEHNR and CDR2 FQNEAQ (reference sequence). Losses at the gene ends were 5 bases for V and 1 base for J; bases not matched to a gene: 5. The CDR3 is made up of 15 amino acids. The CDR3 DNA follows: TGTGCCAGCAGCCCAAATAGCGGGGGCACAGATACGCAGTATTTT. Protein: CASSPNSGGTDTQYF.